This TCR beta chain was documented in a study of beta chain features in type 1 diabetes (dated by TCRdb to 2016 to 2019). For the wider study: Patients and healthy donors did not differ in mean age, gender distribution, total cell number or subset yield. Whereas all 30 or so donors provided naive and central memory subsets, regulatory and stem cell-like memory subsets were isolated from just 8 patients and about 8 healthy donors. Across all samples, some 110,000,000 sorted cells were examined, and cell number per subset correlated strongly with RNA yield. In the study, TCRB repertoires of sorted circulating CD4+ T cell subsets from recently diagnosed type 1 diabetes patients were compared with those of matched healthy donors. The full study reports these points: Because the HLA sub-analyses included only small numbers of individuals, any influence of HLA type on TCRB rearrangement was left unresolved. In all four CD4+ subsets, TCRB CDR3 length was moderately but significantly shorter in type 1 diabetes patients. Shorter templates might have been favored by PCR, but patient and control samples were amplified and corrected together, so both groups would have been affected equally by any skew. Naive, central memory and regulatory TCRB repertoires appeared to be more alike among patients than among healthy donors. At VDJ recombination sites, type 1 diabetes patients had fewer insertions and more deleted nucleotides, which implies abnormalities in thymic rearrangement. Sequencing cDNA rather than genomic DNA could over-represent highly expressing activated cells, although activation and CD3 levels did not differ between groups.

Notes on this clone: Its antigen specificity is not known. No base quality information exists; no much larger clone differs at one position. Other nucleotide sequences in the sample specify the same CDR3.

All of the isolated RNA was reverse transcribed with the High Capacity cDNA Reverse Transcription Kit, so expressed TCRB transcripts were sequenced. Deep immunoSEQ sequencing was applied to naive, central memory and regulatory T cell samples, giving an average of approximately 3.8 million total reads per sample. Sorted cells were lysed in RLT buffer, and RNA was extracted using DNase-treated RNeasy Micro or Mini kits according to cell number. Each cell subset was processed separately to prevent cross-contamination, with patient and healthy donor samples processed together. TCRB sequences were amplified from cDNA with the immunoSEQ multiplex PCR, producing 87-bp fragments spanning the CDR3 region. Sequencing of the amplicons was done on the Illumina HiSeq platform. The source study handled its data this way. Synthetic template baselines were used to correct PCR bias computationally, reads within Hamming distance 2 were collapsed, and singletons that could not be merged were discarded. Reads were aligned against IMGT to assign V, D and J genes, CDR3 length and insertions or deletions at six rearrangement sites. Within each subset, clonotype counts were normalized to sorted cell number, and only after that were true diversity and Gini coefficients computed with the tcR R package. The overlap coefficient, calculated on TCRB nucleotide sequences, was used to quantify repertoire sharing. Out-of-frame TCRB sequences from naive cells were analyzed to stand in for the pre-selection repertoire. Not all clones reach the TCRdb copy of this immuneACCESS table, which keeps in-frame sequences only. Checked studies attribute under half of the gap to unresolved V genes and leave the rest unexplained. V, J and clone size were drawn from that table, and D and trimming were deduced from the DNA. The sample table holds around 250,000 clones, of which over 11% were seen once. The top ten clones comprise roughly 0.019% of the sample.

V and J are trimmed by 4 bases and 0 bases, and the gene matches miss 4 bases of the junction. Inclusive of the bounding cysteine and phenylalanine, the CDR3 is 15 residues long. Only the CDR3 portion is preserved as DNA: 45 bases, with reading frame beginning at the first base. According to the germline V gene, CDR1 reads SGHRS and CDR2 reads YFSETQ. Each donor gave one peripheral blood draw, averaging approximately 110 mL, which was collected into heparinised tubes. A BD FACSAria II and a panel including CD45RO, CCR7, CD25, CD127, CD95 and CD27 were used to sort naive, central memory, regulatory and stem cell-like memory CD4+ T cells. Every sorted population had a purity above 95%. PBMCs were isolated immediately by Lymphoprep density gradient centrifugation and stained directly without culture. To minimize batch effects, samples were stained and sorted in pairs, one healthy donor with one patient per experiment.

The chain was built from TRBV5-1 and TRBJ2-3; 8 bases in the junction line up with TRBD1. The receptor's source is a man aged 25-40 years with type 1 diabetes. Sequencing was performed on naive CD4+ T cells from blood. Reading the label with the study, this specimen's cell subset or site is: true naive CD4+ T cells. The DNA is TGCGCCAGCAGCGCTGGACAGGGCAGCACAGATACGCAGTATTTT. The encoded protein is CASSAGQGSTDTQYF.